These 15 T cell receptor beta chains were sequenced from one sample in a study of blood T cell repertoires in COVID-19. Sequencing used immunoSEQ multiplex PCR; TCRdb keeps in-frame clones, though not all of them. The data contain hundreds of thousands of clones, more than 75% of them seen just once; the ten biggest clones take up over 1.2%. Sample: peripheral blood. Receptors originate from a woman aged 35 to 49 who had recovered from COVID-19.

This rearrangement joins TRBV30 to TRBJ1-6, with a weak D call TRBD1 (5 bases). The CDR3 is 16 residues long. The V end was cut by 4 bases, the J end by 5 bases, with 18 bases between. Germline V CDR1 and CDR2: GTSNPN, SVGIG (reference sequence). For the CDR3, the DNA is TGTGCCTGGACCCGTGCGGGACCCACCAATAATTCACCCCTCCACTTT. It codes for CAWTRAGPTNNSPLHF.

V usage is TRBV15 and J usage is TRBJ2-7; D is ambiguous. V was pared by 0 bases and J by 4 bases, with 4 bases between. The CDR3 spans 12 residues. Germline values: CDR1 LNHNV, CDR2 YYDKDF (reference sequence). The DNA for the CDR3 is TGTGCCACCAGCAGAGATTCGTACGAGCAGTACTTC. This sequence encodes CATSRDSYEQYF.

The DNA for the CDR3 is TGTGCCAGCAGCTTTCCTGGGACAGGGAGACGCGAAGCTTTCTTT. This sequence encodes CASSFPGTGRREAFF. V usage is TRBV5-6 and J usage is TRBJ1-1, with 9 bases that match TRBD1. The CDR3 totals 15 residues. Germline-derived CDR1 and CDR2 are SGHDT and YYEEEE. V lost 2 bases, J lost 8 bases, and 10 bases stayed unmatched.

CDR3 sequence reads: CASLDRDGYTF. CDR3 nucleotide sequence: TGTGCCAGTCTAGACAGGGACGGCTACACCTTC. J is TRBJ1-2 and V is TRBV19, with 7 positions matching TRBD1. J gave up 8 bases and V 8 bases, and 5 bases lay outside the gene matches. This CDR3 is built from 11 residues. Germline CDR1 and CDR2: LNHDA and SQIVND (reference sequence).

V and J are TRBV6-1 and TRBJ1-5; TRBD1 might be the D (5 bases). V was clipped by 2 bases and J by 10 bases, with 12 bases between them. There are 13 residues in the CDR3. The germline V gene has CDR1 MNHNS and CDR2 SASEGT. CDR3 nucleotides: TGTGCCAGCAGTGAACATAGGGGTAAACCCCAGCATTTT. Translation gives CASSEHRGKPQHF.

The CDR3 spells CASSPGGGAEAFF. The CDR3, as DNA: TGTGCCAGCAGCCCAGGCGGAGGCGCTGAAGCTTTCTTT. V usage is TRBV9 and J usage is TRBJ1-1; D is undetermined. V lost 4 bases and J lost 6, with 13 bases in between. The CDR3 totals 13 residues. Germline assignment: CDR1 SGDLS and CDR2 YYNGEE.

The chain uses TRBV5-1 and TRBJ2-3; 7 bases fit TRBD1. CDR1 and CDR2 (germline): SGHRS, YFSETQ. The CDR3 totals 15 residues. The junction had 9 bases not matched to a gene; V was cut back by 4 bases and J by 4 bases. The CDR3 reads CASSPPTGFADTQYF. As DNA, the CDR3 is TGCGCCAGCAGCCCACCGACAGGGTTCGCAGATACGCAGTATTTT.

The chain couples TRBV6-2 or TRBV6-3 to TRBJ2-2; 9 bases are shared with TRBD2. CDR3 length: 17 amino acids. V was pared by 1 base and J by 3 bases, with 6 bases of the junction left unmatched. Germline CDR1 is MNHEY and CDR2 is SVGEGT. The CDR3 nucleotides read TGTGCCAGCAGTTACTTCCGACTAGCGGAGGACACCGGGGAGCTGTTTTTT. Amino acid sequence: CASSYFRLAEDTGELFF.

This clone was observed once. The chain uses TRBV5-6 and TRBJ1-2; 10 bases line up with TRBD1. V was pared by 1 base and J by 6 bases, with 6 bases of the junction left unmatched. This CDR3 is built from 15 residues. Germline CDR1 and CDR2: SGHDT and YYEEEE. The CDR3 here is CASSLSDRGMDGYTF. The CDR3 region has the DNA TGTGCCAGCAGCTTGTCGGACAGGGGGATGGATGGCTACACCTTC.

In its sample, this clone was seen a few times. V gene TRBV5-1 combines with J gene TRBJ2-7; 11 bases match TRBD1. CDR3 length equals 14 residues. V shed 2 bases and J 11 bases; nucleotides not matched to a gene: 9. The germline V gene encodes CDR1 SGHRS and CDR2 YFSETQ. For the CDR3, the DNA is TGCGCCAGCAGCTTAGGGACAGGGGGAGAACCTGAGTACTTC. Protein product: CASSLGTGGEPEYF.

The rearrangement joins TRBV7-3 to TRBJ2-1; D might be TRBD2 (5 bases). Germline CDR1 reads SGHTA; CDR2 reads FQGTGA. Trimming pared 6 bases from V and 7 bases from J, leaving 13 bases between. This CDR3 has 13 amino acids. The CDR3 bases are TGTGCCAGCAGTACGGGATTTTCGAATGAGCAGTTCTTC. Amino acids: CASSTGFSNEQFF. Full variable domain (missing parts from reference TRBV7-3 and TRBJ2-1): GAGVSQTPSNKVTEKGKYVELRCDPISGHTALYWYRQSLGQGPEFLIYFQGTGAADDSGLPNDRFFAVRPEGSVSTLKIQRTERGDSAVYLCASSTGFSNEQFFGPGTRLTVL.

The CDR3 loop is CASSFAGTDEKLFF. CDR3 nucleotides: TGCGCCAGCAGCTTCGCGGGGACGGACGAAAAACTGTTTTTT. The chain is built from TRBV5-1 and TRBJ1-4; D may be TRBD1 (5 bases). V was cut by 2 bases and J by 8 bases, with 13 bases left in between. Germline V gene lookup returns CDR1 SGHRS and CDR2 YFSETQ. The CDR3 spans 14 residues.

In its sample, this clone was seen a few times. The chain carries TRBV4-2 and TRBJ2-3, with TRBD2 matching over 11 bases. Germline assignment: CDR1 LGHNA and CDR2 YNFKEQ. The CDR3 totals 14 residues. Trimming at V came to 4 bases and at J to 4 bases, leaving 1 base not matched to a gene. Written as DNA, the CDR3 is TGTGCCAGCAGCCCGGGACTAGCGGCAGATACGCAGTATTTT. Protein: CASSPGLAADTQYF.

CDR3 nucleotides: TGCAGTGCTACAGGGGACACTGAAGCTTTCTTT. Its translation: CSATGDTEAFF. The V call is TRBV20-1, the J call TRBJ1-1, with D perhaps matching TRBD1 (6 bases). The CDR3 is 11 residues long. The V end lost 4 bases, the J end lost 3 bases, and 6 bases lay between the germline ends. The germline V gene has CDR1 DFQATT and CDR2 SNEGSKA (reference sequence).

The CDR3 loop is CASSLLMNTEAFF. In DNA form, the CDR3 reads TGTGCCAGCAGTCTCCTAATGAACACTGAAGCTTTCTTT. The chain joins TRBV12-3 or TRBV12-4 to TRBJ1-1; D is uncertain. The CDR3 totals 13 residues. Between the trimmed V and J ends, which lost 5 bases and 0 bases, there was a span of 7 bases.